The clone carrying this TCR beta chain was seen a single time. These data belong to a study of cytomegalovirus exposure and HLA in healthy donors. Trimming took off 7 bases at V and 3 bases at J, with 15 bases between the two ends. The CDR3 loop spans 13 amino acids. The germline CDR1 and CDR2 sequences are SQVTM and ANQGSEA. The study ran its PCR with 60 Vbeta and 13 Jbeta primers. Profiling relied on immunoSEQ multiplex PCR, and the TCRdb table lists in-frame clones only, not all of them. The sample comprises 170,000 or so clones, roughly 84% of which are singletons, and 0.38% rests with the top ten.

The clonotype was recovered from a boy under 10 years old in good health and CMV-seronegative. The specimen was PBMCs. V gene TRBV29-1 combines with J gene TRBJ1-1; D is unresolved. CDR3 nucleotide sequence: TGCAGCGCACCGACATCTGGTCACACTGAAGCTTTCTTT. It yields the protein CSAPTSGHTEAFF.